This entry concerns a single T cell receptor (beta chain). This was the immunoSEQ v3 assay. Data came from immunoSEQ multiplex PCR; TCRdb stores just in-frame clones and leaves some out. The profile covers 20,000 to 25,000 clones, with 70% to 80% appearing a single time and about 2% taken by the ten largest. This sample was included in a study of TIL therapy for anti-PD-1-resistant metastatic lung cancer. Study context: Patients then received nivolumab; progressors got lymphodepletion, TIL and IL-2. Median patient age was about 55, ranging roughly 38-75 years.

Time point denoted: pre-treatment sample, taken before nivolumab and TIL therapy. Germline lookup yields CDR1 MDHEN and CDR2 SYDVKM. After removal of 6 bases from V and 0 bases from J, the junction contained 7 bases not matched to a gene. The CDR3 is made up of 15 amino acids. This TCR came from a person aged 25 to 85 with non-small cell lung cancer. The chain is built from TRBV28 and TRBJ2-7, with 8 positions matching TRBD1. The source material was blood, sampled at baseline. CDR3 region: CASSLGQGASYEQYF. The DNA for the CDR3 is TGTGCCAGCAGCCTAGGGCAGGGGGCCTCCTACGAGCAGTACTTC.